Sequencing of this T cell receptor (beta chain) was carried out in a study of blood T cell repertoires in COVID-19. V was trimmed by 4 bases and J by 2 bases, leaving 11 bases between them. Germline CDR1 reads SEHNR; CDR2 reads FQNEAQ (reference sequence). This CDR3 has 14 amino acids. The assay was immunoSEQ multiplex PCR, and TCRdb's table has in-frame clones only and misses some. The table lists tens of thousands of clones, about 72% of them singletons. The source is a woman aged 80 or over with acute or convalescent COVID-19. Sequenced sample: peripheral blood. V gene TRBV7-9 combines with J gene TRBJ1-2, with D perhaps TRBD1 (6 bases). CDR3 DNA sequence: TGTGCCAGCAGCTACGACAGGCGAAACTATGGCTACACCTTC. Its protein is CASSYDRRNYGYTF.